By its share, the clone carrying this T cell receptor beta chain is medium-sized. The target antigen is unknown. Each patient went into thyroid surgery without having received any treatment. Per the study methods: Using the CDR3 differences seen across clinicopathological groups, the authors built a distant-metastasis classifier for papillary thyroid cancer, which was meant to discriminate distant-metastatic patients. TCRdb reprocessed the PCR reads via MiXCR. TCRdb, not the authors, supplied the V and J calls. The table has 14,000 or so clones, about 28% seen once. The data derive from a study of metastatic and nonmetastatic thyroid tumors. The overall study: A comparison of repertoires was made across blood and tumor or nodule tissue from malignant and benign thyroid patients. General observations from the study: When malignant thyroid tumors were compared with benign nodules, TCR beta diversity was reportedly significantly higher in the malignant tumors. This held in both blood and tumor samples.

This receptor was identified in a female donor with papillary thyroid cancer or a benign thyroid nodule (not recorded which). Some clones in this sample may be carry-over from other donors' samples. Sequencing was carried out using blood.

CDR3 nucleotides: TGTGCCAGCTCACAGGCCCAGGCCTACACAGATACGCAGTATTTT. Translation gives CASSQAQAYTDTQYF. The V and J genes are TRBV18 and TRBJ2-3, with no clear D. Germline lookup yields CDR1 KGHSH and CDR2 LQKENI. V was cut by 4 bases and J by 2 bases, with 13 bases left in between. CDR3 length: 15 amino acids.